This is a list of T cell receptor beta chains from one sample in a study of blood T cell repertoires in COVID-19. Profiling relied on immunoSEQ multiplex PCR, and the TCRdb table lists in-frame clones only, not all of them. Here the sample spans 70,000 to 90,000 clones, 86% being singletons. Material: peripheral blood. These receptors were obtained from a man aged 60-69 years with acute or convalescent COVID-19. CDR3s include the opening cysteine and the closing phenylalanine or tryptophan. A D gene is named only where the DNA matches it firmly. Size tells how often a clone was seen (once, few, many) or the class of an expanded clone, and some rows leave it out.

TRBV15	.	TRBJ1-1	.	14	CASCLAGSDTEAFF	TGTGCCTCTTGTCTCGCGGGGAGTGACACTGAAGCTTTCTTT
TRBV6-1	.	TRBJ1-2	.	14	CASSEGRVSYGYTF	TGTGCCAGCAGTGAAGGCAGGGTTAGTTATGGCTACACCTTC
TRBV11-2	.	TRBJ2-7	.	13	CASSTPTTYEQYF	TGTGCCAGCAGCACCCCGACTACCTACGAGCAGTACTTC
TRBV30	TRBD1	TRBJ1-1	.	15	CAWSAGTVMNTEAFF	TGTGCCTGGAGTGCCGGGACAGTCATGAACACTGAAGCTTTCTTT
TRBV5-6	.	TRBJ2-1	.	14	CASSLLAGYNEQFF	TGTGCCAGCAGCTTGCTGGCTGGCTACAATGAGCAGTTCTTC
TRBV19	.	TRBJ1-5	.	13	CASSIGGDQPQHF	TGTGCCAGTAGTATAGGCGGGGATCAGCCCCAGCATTTT
TRBV5-1	.	TRBJ2-1	once	16	CASSPFAGSSYNEQFF	TGCGCCAGCAGCCCGTTCGCGGGAAGCTCCTACAATGAGCAGTTCTTC
TRBV7-2	.	TRBJ2-3	.	13	CASSRRLTDTQYF	TGTGCCAGCAGCCGACGACTAACAGATACGCAGTATTTT
TRBV6-6	.	TRBJ2-7	.	13	CASSSSGSYEQYF	TGTGCCAGCAGTTCCTCTGGCAGCTACGAGCAGTACTTC
TRBV19	TRBD1	TRBJ1-6	.	14	CASSEDRGKSPLHF	TGTGCCAGTAGTGAGGACAGGGGGAAGTCACCCCTCCACTTT
TRBV9	TRBD1	TRBJ1-5	.	14	CASSVGTGNQPQHF	TGTGCCAGCAGCGTCGGGACAGGGAATCAGCCCCAGCATTTT
TRBV29-1	.	TRBJ1-2	.	13	CSVEGDLSYGYTF	TGCAGCGTTGAAGGGGACTTATCGTATGGCTACACCTTC
TRBV6-6	.	TRBJ2-7	.	14	CASSYVGETYEQYF	TGTGCCAGCAGTTACGTGGGAGAAACCTACGAGCAGTACTTC
TRBV7-9	TRBD1	TRBJ2-5	.	16	CASSLGPTGGLETQYF	TGTGCCAGCAGCTTAGGTCCCACAGGGGGCCTGGAGACCCAGTACTTC
TRBV11-2	.	TRBJ1-6	.	13	CASRPLSGPPLHF	TGTGCCAGCAGACCCTTGAGTGGGCCACCCCTCCACTTT
TRBV7-9	.	TRBJ2-7	.	14	CASSLSGLRYEQYF	TGTGCCAGCAGCTTATCGGGACTGCGGTACGAGCAGTACTTC
TRBV18	.	TRBJ1-3	.	17	CASSLAGGDLSGNTIYF	TGTGCCAGCTCACTGGCAGGAGGGGACCTCTCTGGAAACACCATATATTTT
TRBV14	TRBD2	TRBJ2-1	.	17	CASSQDPGLAGANEQFF	TGTGCCAGCAGCCAAGATCCCGGACTAGCGGGAGCCAATGAGCAGTTCTTC
TRBV29-1	.	TRBJ2-6	.	13	CSVEATGANVLTF	TGCAGCGTTGAAGCCACTGGGGCCAACGTCCTGACTTTC
TRBV10-3	.	TRBJ1-2	once	15	CAISGQTGLGDGYTF	TGTGCCATCAGTGGACAGACAGGCCTTGGGGATGGCTACACCTTC
TRBV4-2	.	TRBJ2-3	.	13	CASSRTLTDTQYF	TGTGCCAGCAGCAGGACACTCACAGATACGCAGTATTTT
TRBV5-4	TRBD1	TRBJ2-3	.	15	CASSPGQHSTDTQYF	TGTGCCAGCAGCCCGGGACAGCATAGCACAGATACGCAGTATTTT
TRBV19	.	TRBJ1-5	.	16	CASSNPTGLSNQPQHF	TGTGCCAGTAGCAACCCGACAGGACTTAGCAATCAGCCCCAGCATTTT
TRBV2	.	TRBJ1-1	.	13	CASRPGSSDEAFF	TGTGCCAGCAGACCAGGGTCATCAGACGAAGCTTTCTTT
TRBV4-3	.	TRBJ1-1	once	16	CASSQDRQVFNTEAFF	TGCGCCAGCAGCCAAGATAGGCAGGTATTCAACACTGAAGCTTTCTTT
TRBV15	.	TRBJ1-4	.	17	CATSRSQALSGWEKLFF	TGTGCCACCAGCAGATCCCAAGCCTTATCAGGCTGGGAAAAACTGTTTTTT
TRBV19	TRBD1	TRBJ1-2	once	17	CASKPGQGARGNYGYTF	TGTGCCAGTAAACCCGGACAGGGGGCGCGGGGGAACTATGGCTACACCTTC